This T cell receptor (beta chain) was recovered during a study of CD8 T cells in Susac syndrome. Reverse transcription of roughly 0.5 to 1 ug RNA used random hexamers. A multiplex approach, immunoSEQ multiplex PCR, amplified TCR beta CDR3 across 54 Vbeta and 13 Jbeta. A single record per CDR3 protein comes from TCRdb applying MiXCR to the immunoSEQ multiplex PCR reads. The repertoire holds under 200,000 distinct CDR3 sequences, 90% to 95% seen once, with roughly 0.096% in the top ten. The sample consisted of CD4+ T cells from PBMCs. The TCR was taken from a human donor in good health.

CDR3 protein: CASSPTRGVNTEAFF. CDR3 bases: TGTGCCAGCAGCCCCACCCGGGGGGTGAACACTGAAGCTTTCTTT. The V gene is TRBV7-9, the J gene TRBJ1-1, with TRBD1 as a possible D gene (5 bases). The V end was cut by 5 bases, the J end by 0 bases, with 13 bases between. The length of the CDR3 is 15 residues. Per germline, CDR1 SEHNR and CDR2 FQNEAQ (reference sequence).